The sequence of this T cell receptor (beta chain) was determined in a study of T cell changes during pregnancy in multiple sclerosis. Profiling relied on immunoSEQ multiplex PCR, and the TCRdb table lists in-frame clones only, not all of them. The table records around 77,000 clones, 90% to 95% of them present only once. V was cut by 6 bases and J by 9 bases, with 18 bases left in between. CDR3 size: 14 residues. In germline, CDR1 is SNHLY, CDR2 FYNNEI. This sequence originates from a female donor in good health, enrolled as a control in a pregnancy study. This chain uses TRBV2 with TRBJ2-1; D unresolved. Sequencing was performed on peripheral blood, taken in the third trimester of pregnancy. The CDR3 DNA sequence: TGTGCCAGCAGCTTGATGACGGCGGTCGGTGAGCAGTTCTTC. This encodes CASSLMTAVGEQFF.